These 22 T cell receptor beta chains were all obtained from the same sample, sequenced in a study of neurological immune-mediated disorders. TCRdb reprocessed the 5' RACE reads via MiXCR and lists one record per CDR3 protein. In the table there are some 54,000 distinct CDR3 sequences, about 10% of which are singletons. The time point: longitudinal time-point 1 (baseline). Input material: PBMCs. The receptors were gathered from a male donor with HTLV-1-associated myelopathy (HAM/TSP).

In its sample, this clonotype was seen many times. The V gene is TRBV29-1, the J gene TRBJ2-3; D perhaps matches TRBD2 (6 bases). Trimming stripped 0 bases from V and 1 base from J, with 11 bases between. This CDR3 spans 15 amino acids. The V gene's germline CDR1 is SQVTM and CDR2 ANQGSEA. The CDR3 coding sequence is TGCAGCGTTGAAGACGGGGGACCGGGCACAGATACGCAGTATTTT. It is translated as CSVEDGGPGTDTQYF.

This clonotype was recorded at least ten times. V is TRBV20-1 and J is TRBJ1-5; weak D call: TRBD1 (5 bases). The CDR3 has 15 amino acids. Trimming cost V 0 bases and J 5 bases, with 14 bases left between them. Germline CDR1 reads DFQATT; CDR2 reads SNEGSKA (reference sequence). The CDR3 nucleotides are TGCAGTGCTAGAGATAGGGTGAGAGGGGATCAGCCCCAGCATTTT. Residues: CSARDRVRGDQPQHF.

This clonotype was seen ten or more times. V is TRBV28 and J is TRBJ2-7, with 8 bases that match TRBD1. Trimming cost V 6 bases and J 4 bases; bases outside gene matches: 11. From germline, CDR1 is MDHEN and CDR2 SYDVKM. The CDR3 consists of 15 residues. The CDR3 loop is CASSDRRDRQYEQYF. The CDR3 bases are TGTGCCAGCAGCGATAGGAGGGACAGGCAATACGAGCAGTACTTC. Full variable domain (outside the CDR3, taken from reference TRBV28 and TRBJ2-7): DVKVTQSSRYLVKRTGEKVFLECVQDMDHENMFWYRQDPGLGLRLIYFSYDVKMKEKGDIPEGYSVSREKKERFSLILESASTNQTSMYLCASSDRRDRQYEQYFGPGTRLTVT.

This clonotype was observed at least ten times. This sequence joins TRBV20-1 and TRBJ2-3; maybe TRBD2 (7 bases). CDR3 length: 15 amino acids. Germline V lookup: CDR1 DFQATT, CDR2 SNEGSKA (reference sequence). Trimming removed 7 bases at V and 4 bases at J, with 21 bases between. The CDR3 loop reads CSGTRGAGTADTQYF. CDR3 in DNA: TGCAGTGGTACCCGGGGGGCCGGTACAGCAGATACGCAGTATTTT.

The V and J genes are TRBV3-1 and TRBJ1-2; TRBD1 matches at 10 bases. The CDR3 extends over 13 amino acids. Germline trimming cut 9 bases from V and 5 bases from J; bases unmatched to any gene: 6. CDR1 is LGHDT and CDR2 is YNNKEL in the germline V gene (reference sequence). The chain's CDR3 is CASATGGFYGYTF. The CDR3 nucleotides read TGTGCCAGTGCGACAGGGGGCTTTTATGGCTACACCTTC.

The chain is built from TRBV5-1 and TRBJ2-5; D is ambiguous. CDR3 size: 15 residues. The germline V and J ends were trimmed by 1 base and 6 bases, with 16 bases remaining between them. In germline, CDR1 is SGHRS, CDR2 YFSETQ. The CDR3, as DNA: TGCGCCAGCAGCTTGTTCGCGGCGCAAAGACAGACCCAGTACTTC. It translates to CASSLFAAQRQTQYF.

This clonotype was seen many times. The chain has TRBV28 and TRBJ2-1; TRBD2 is a possible D gene (6 bases). The CDR3 totals 12 residues. CDR1 and CDR2 from the germline V gene are MDHEN and SYDVKM. Trimming stripped 5 bases from V and 12 bases from J, with 14 bases between. The CDR3 DNA reads TGTGCCAGCAGTCCCCACGGGGGTACGCAGTTCTTC. Translation: CASSPHGGTQFF.

V gene TRBV9 combines with J gene TRBJ2-5; D is possibly TRBD1 (5 bases). Looked up from germline, CDR1 is SGDLS and CDR2 is YYNGEE. Between the trimmed V and J ends, which lost 3 bases and 6 bases, there was a span of 15 bases. This CDR3 has 14 amino acids. CDR3 sequence reads: CASSAPGRGKTQYF. CDR3 DNA sequence: TGTGCCAGCAGCGCCCCAGGGCGTGGCAAGACCCAGTACTTC.

In its sample, this clonotype was seen many times. The chain combines TRBV11-2 with TRBJ2-7, with D possibly TRBD1 on 6 matching bases. Germline values: CDR1 SGHAT, CDR2 FQNNGV. V gave up 6 bases and J gave up 0 bases, with 18 bases separating them. The CDR3 spans 16 residues. CDR3 in DNA: TGTGCCAGCAGTCCTGGTCCCGGGACAACCTCCTACGAGCAGTACTTC. This encodes CASSPGPGTTSYEQYF.

Note on this clonotype: Possible read error: a much larger clone is one base away. The chain has TRBV18 and TRBJ1-4; 8 nucleotides match TRBD1. CDR3 size: 13 residues. CDR1 and CDR2 from the germline V gene are KGHSH and LQKENI. The CDR3 nucleotides are TGTGTCAGCTCACCGGACAGGGATGAAAAACTGTTTTTT. This translates into CVSSPDRDEKLFF.

At least ten counts were recorded for this clonotype. CDR3 in amino acids: CSVSAQSEAFF. The CDR3 nucleotides are TGCAGCGTTTCGGCACAGAGTGAAGCTTTCTTT. The chain links TRBV29-1 to TRBJ1-1; D is ambiguous. Germline V gives CDR1 SQVTM, CDR2 ANQGSEA. V was shortened by 5 bases and J by 7 bases, with 11 bases between the two germline ends. The CDR3 sequence is 11 residues long. Looking up the rest from reference TRBV29-1 and TRBJ1-1 gives the full variable domain: SAVISQKPSRDICQRGTSLTIQCQVDSQVTMMFWYRQQPGQSLTLIATANQGSEATYESGFVIDKFPISRPNLTFSTLTVSNMSPEDSSIYLCSVSAQSEAFFGQGTRLTVV.

The rearrangement links TRBV12-3 or TRBV12-4 to TRBJ1-3; D gene ambiguous. The V end lost 6 bases, the J end lost 2 bases, and 20 bases lay between the germline ends. This CDR3 is 17 amino acids long. The chain's CDR3 is CASSVQSTTGAGNTIYF. Written as DNA, the CDR3 is TGTGCCAGCAGCGTGCAGTCCACCACCGGGGCTGGAAACACCATATATTTT.

This clonotype was seen many times. The gene calls are TRBV5-1 and TRBJ1-1, with TRBD1 as a possible D gene (6 bases). This CDR3 is 14 amino acids long. Germline CDR1 SGHRS, CDR2 YFSETQ. The V and J ends lost 4 bases and 1 base respectively, with 11 bases between them. The CDR3 nucleotides read TGCGCCAGCAGCAGGGAGACAGGGAACACTGAAGCTTTCTTT. It codes for CASSRETGNTEAFF. Combining the CDR3 with reference TRBV5-1 and TRBJ1-1 gives the whole variable domain KAGVTQTPRYLIKTRGQQVTLSCSPISGHRSVSWYQQTPGQGLQFLFEYFSETQRNKGNFPGRFSGRQFSNSRSEMNVSTLELGDSALYLCASSRETGNTEAFFGQGTRLTVV.

This clonotype was found many times. This rearrangement joins TRBV12-3 or TRBV12-4 to TRBJ2-1; possibly TRBD2 for D (7 bases). The V gene lost 6 bases and the J gene lost 9 bases, with 12 bases spanning the gap. The CDR3 runs to 12 residues. Here the CDR3 reads CASSWGGGEQFF. Written as DNA, the CDR3 is TGTGCCAGCAGCTGGGGGGGCGGTGAGCAGTTCTTC.

This clonotype was counted many times. The CDR3 spells CASSLVKGRNEQFF. As DNA, the CDR3 is TGTGCCAGCAGCTTAGTAAAGGGGCGCAATGAGCAGTTCTTC. This chain joins TRBV7-2 and TRBJ2-1, with a tentative D call TRBD1 (5 bases). Trimming shortened V by 1 base and J by 6 bases, and 10 bases separated the two germline ends. Germline V gives CDR1 SGHTA, CDR2 FQGNSA. There are 14 residues in the CDR3.

This clonotype was seen repeatedly, ten times or more. The chain has TRBV4-3 and TRBJ2-1; the D is unclear. V was pared by 1 base and J by 2 bases, with 12 bases between. Per the germline V gene, CDR1 is LGHNA and CDR2 is YSLEER. This CDR3 contains 16 residues. The CDR3, as DNA: TGCGCCAGCAGCCAAGTGGCAGTTGCCACCTACAATGAGCAGTTCTTC. Translated: CASSQVAVATYNEQFF.

V gene TRBV4-2 combines with J gene TRBJ2-7; 7 positions agree with TRBD1. The V gene's germline CDR1 is LGHNA and CDR2 YNFKEQ. This CDR3 spans 15 amino acids. The V segment lost 8 bases and the J segment 2 bases; nucleotides outside the gene matches: 12. For the CDR3, the DNA is TGTGCCAGCTCAGTCGAAGGGACAGAGCCCTACGAGCAGTACTTC. It yields the protein CASSVEGTEPYEQYF.

This clonotype was seen at least ten times. This rearrangement joins TRBV21-1 to TRBJ1-4; the tabulated D call, TRBD1, remains unverified against the DNA. TRBV21-1 is a pseudogene locus. The CDR3 is 15 residues long. This chain's CDR3 is CASSDTGTANEKLFF. DNA for the CDR3: TGTGCCAGCAGCGATACCGGGACGGCTAATGAAAAACTGTTTTTT.

This sequence joins TRBV7-9 and TRBJ1-2; 9 bases agree with TRBD1. CDR3 length: 15 amino acids. The V gene end was trimmed by 9 bases and the J gene end by 3 bases; junction bases not matched to a gene: 11. The germline V gene encodes CDR1 SEHNR and CDR2 FQNEAQ (reference sequence). CDR3 residues: CASSRGWTGDYGYTF. CDR3 in DNA: TGTGCCAGTAGCCGAGGATGGACAGGGGACTATGGCTACACCTTC.

This clonotype was seen many times. The chain employs TRBV6-5 and TRBJ2-5; 10 bases are a match to TRBD1. CDR3 length: 15 amino acids. Germline V CDR1 and CDR2: MNHEY, SVGAGI. Trimming cost V 8 bases and J 5 bases; bases outside gene matches: 11. The CDR3 DNA reads TGTGCCAGCCGCGGCCCGACAGGGGGCTTGGAGACCCAGTACTTC. The encoded protein is CASRGPTGGLETQYF.

This clonotype was detected many times. The rearrangement uses TRBV6-4 and TRBJ1-1; D might be TRBD1 (5 bases). Germline V CDR1 and CDR2: MRHNA, SNTAGT. Trimming shortened V by 2 bases and J by 5 bases, and 9 bases separated the two germline ends. The CDR3 sequence is 13 residues long. The CDR3 region has the DNA TGTGCCAGCAGTGACGGGGGTGTGACTGAAGCTTTCTTT. This codes for CASSDGGVTEAFF.

This clonotype was seen many times. V gene TRBV7-2 combines with J gene TRBJ2-1; TRBD2 matches 9 bases. This CDR3 region has 15 residues. V dropped 0 bases and J dropped 10; count of bases not matched to a gene: 7. Germline CDR1 reads SGHTA; CDR2 reads FQGNSA. The CDR3 spells CASSLASGGFGEQFF. The CDR3 DNA is TGTGCCAGCAGCTTAGCCAGCGGGGGGTTTGGGGAGCAGTTCTTC.